Detailed here is one TCR beta chain. What it recognizes is unknown. The authors produced TCR alpha and TCR beta cDNA libraries with sample barcodes and UMIs by 5'RACE using constant-segment primers. MiXCR was run by TCRdb on the 5' RACE reads, yielding one entry per CDR3 protein. The repertoire holds 580,000 or so distinct CDR3 sequences, with around a sixth as singletons. The sample is drawn from a study of T-cell memory formation after mild COVID-19. Turning to the study itself: The TCR clusters were mostly specific to one donor. The study, taken as a whole, reports: Later expanders leaned CD4+, whereas clones that contracted between day 15 and 85 were balanced CD4/CD8. SARS-CoV-2 specificity of second-wave clones peaking day 37 was unconfirmed.

Germline CDR1 is SGHVS and CDR2 is FNYEAQ. Trimming took off 4 bases at V and 7 bases at J, with 11 bases between the two ends. CDR3 size: 13 residues. This receptor was identified in an adult woman who had mild COVID-19 (a few samples of this study predate the infection). Cell type and time point are not known. The chain uses TRBV7-6 and TRBJ2-1; D is possibly TRBD1 (5 bases). The material sequenced was PBMCs or a T cell subset sorted from them (not recorded which). The CDR3 DNA reads TGTGCCAGCAGCTCCAGGGTGATGAATGAGCAGTTCTTC. Its translation: CASSSRVMNEQFF.